The clone carrying this T cell receptor (beta chain) appeared once. The CDR3 sequence is 13 residues long. Germline lookup yields CDR1 GTSNPN and CDR2 SVGIG (reference sequence). V gave up 0 bases and J gave up 2 bases, with 6 bases separating them. This entry is derived from a study of blood T cell repertoires in COVID-19. About the study: Sources were T cells, B-cell-depleted T cells, or PBMCs; the material itself was cDNA or gDNA.

Per the authors' pipeline: Using reference gene primer amplification, nucleated cell counts were estimated. Sequencing used immunoSEQ multiplex PCR; TCRdb keeps in-frame clones, though not all of them. V, J and clone size derive from that table, while D and trimming were established from the DNA sequence. The sample holds a few hundred thousand clones, over 75% seen once. The TCR originated in a woman between 50 and 59 years old with acute or convalescent COVID-19. The chain uses TRBV30 and TRBJ2-3; D remains ambiguous. Material: peripheral blood. The CDR3 reads CAWSVVYTDTQYF. CDR3 nucleotide sequence: TGTGCCTGGAGTGTGGTCTACACAGATACGCAGTATTTT.